This T cell receptor (beta chain) was obtained from a study of blood T cell repertoires in COVID-19. Study background: COVID-19 samples from acute and convalescent phases originated in the United States, Italy and Spain.

The CDR3 is 14 residues long. CDR1 and CDR2 (germline): LGHDT, YNNKEL (reference sequence). Trimming pared 4 bases from V and 7 bases from J, leaving 14 bases between. Original handling: Estimation of nucleated cell counts relied on the amplification of reference gene primers. Assay: immunoSEQ multiplex PCR; the TCRdb copy retains only in-frame clones and omits some. The V and J calls and the clone size are those of that table, but D and trimming were determined from the DNA. This sample has 60,000 to 80,000 clones; approximately 85% occur once, and the top ten carry 20% to 25%. The chain has TRBV3-1 (or the pseudogene TRBV3-2) and TRBJ1-5; D ambiguous. The sequencing sample was made of peripheral blood. The sequence derives from a man aged 50 to 60 with acute or convalescent COVID-19. The CDR3 DNA follows: TGTGCCAGCAGCCCGACGCTAGGTAAGCAGCCCCAGCATTTT. Protein sequence: CASSPTLGKQPQHF.